The rows below give T cell receptor beta chains drawn from one sample of a study of blood T cell repertoires in COVID-19. The protocol was immunoSEQ multiplex PCR, while the TCRdb copy is restricted to in-frame clones and leaves out a portion. In the table there are approximately 330,000 clones, 85% to 90% of which are singletons. The sample was peripheral blood. The origin of the receptors is a middle-aged woman with COVID-19, enrolled during active disease. Each CDR3 is given with its conserved first and last residue. Expanded clones get a size class; other rows say once, few or many, or leave the size out.

V gene,clone size,J gene,CDR3 protein
TRBV10-3,once,TRBJ2-1,CAISEVPSGRSNEQFF
TRBV30,NA,TRBJ1-3,CAWRQRGIRNTIYF
TRBV2,NA,TRBJ1-1,CASRVDSHEAFF
TRBV5-4,many,TRBJ2-7,CASSPSSTSNEQYF
TRBV13,NA,TRBJ2-5,CASSGSDKGQGGETQYF
TRBV11-2,NA,TRBJ1-6,CASSSIDRVGSPLHF
TRBV6-9,NA,TRBJ1-5,CASTPRGTRRYSNQPQHF
TRBV19,NA,TRBJ1-5,CASNLRDRPNQPQHF
TRBV28,NA,TRBJ1-4,CASREAGVTNEKLFF
TRBV9,NA,TRBJ1-2,CASSVGQGGYTF
TRBV5-5,once,TRBJ2-5,CASSLTRGETQYF
TRBV5-1,NA,TRBJ1-4,CASSLAGGTTNEKLFF
TRBV12-3/TRBV12-4,NA,TRBJ1-2,CASSSDRGYGYTF
TRBV27,NA,TRBJ1-4,CASSFRRGRDEKLFF
TRBV3-1/TRBV3-2,NA,TRBJ1-4,CASSQDVGQCTPTTNEKLFF
TRBV27,NA,TRBJ2-7,CASSLILGQGLYEQYF
TRBV5-4,NA,TRBJ1-2,CASSLAGGDGYTF
TRBV9,once,TRBJ1-3,CASSVVPGQSDGNTIYF
TRBV5-1,NA,TRBJ2-1,CASSLGTSGRAVVRQFF
TRBV7-3,NA,TRBJ1-1,CASSWQGNTEAFF
TRBV27,NA,TRBJ2-3,CASADRGRHTQYF
TRBV19,NA,TRBJ2-3,CASSISGASDTQYF
TRBV6-2/TRBV6-3,NA,TRBJ1-1,CASSLTGWRTEAFF
TRBV3-1/TRBV3-2,NA,TRBJ1-1,CASSLDYSNTEAFF
TRBV27,NA,TRBJ2-7,CASSFLSSYEQYF
TRBV29-1,NA,TRBJ1-1,CSASRQVLDTEAFF
TRBV18,NA,TRBJ1-6,CASSPGRTNSPLHF
TRBV13,NA,TRBJ2-1,CASSLGLEVSYNEQFF
TRBV5-1,once,TRBJ2-2,CASSLSTQNTGELFF
TRBV6-6,NA,TRBJ1-1,CASSYLQKGARAFF
TRBV7-2,NA,TRBJ2-2,CASSSLHGTGELFF
TRBV7-9,NA,TRBJ2-3,CASSLPVGQGAFADTQYF
TRBV5-1,NA,TRBJ2-1,CASSLTSGAYNEQFF
TRBV6-5,NA,TRBJ1-1,CASTPPGSNTEAFF
TRBV14,once,TRBJ2-3,CASSQQGTDTQYF
TRBV7-9,once,TRBJ2-5,CASSPYSTGVQETQYF
TRBV5-1,once,TRBJ2-1,CASSIRTSGRVTNEQFF
TRBV6-5,NA,TRBJ1-3,CASSYGGRAGNTIYF
TRBV19,NA,TRBJ1-5,CASSGPTGAGQPQHF
TRBV28,once,TRBJ1-3,CASSRPSGGTYGNTIYF
TRBV5-1,NA,TRBJ1-2,CASSLGQGSNGYTF
TRBV7-2,NA,TRBJ1-1,CASSLEDRSAFF
TRBV7-3,NA,TRBJ2-7,CASSLGTPYEQYF
TRBV5-5,once,TRBJ1-1,CASVREGLMNTEAFF
TRBV6-5,NA,TRBJ1-2,CASSRIIRGANGYTF
TRBV9,NA,TRBJ1-3,CASSVQGNTIYF
TRBV7-8,few,TRBJ1-5,CASSLGQTGNQPQHF
TRBV28,NA,TRBJ2-1,CASSLTGGWSYNEQFF
TRBV10-3,NA,TRBJ1-6,CAILRDRNSPLHF
TRBV6-5,NA,TRBJ1-1,CASSYSPGGLTPEAFF
TRBV28,NA,TRBJ2-7,CASRPMLHEQYF
TRBV28,NA,TRBJ1-3,CASSSPGQGFGNTIYF
TRBV5-1,once,TRBJ2-2,CASSAQPGQDTGELFF
TRBV5-1,NA,TRBJ1-1,CASSLGHPNGAEAFF